These 14 T cell receptor beta chains were all obtained from the same sample, sequenced in a study of CD8+ T cells in alopecia areata (dated 2018 in TCRdb). The treatment or condition label here, explained by the study, means: oral pan-JAK inhibitor, 5-10 mg twice daily. Library generation was performed with the immunoSEQ multiplex PCR assay. RNA was extracted from all samples and reverse transcribed into cDNA, which served as template for TCR sequencing. In its TCRdb copy, this immuneACCESS table keeps in-frame sequences only and misses some clones. Where compared with another copy, unresolved V genes explain less than half of these, and the others have no known cause. This sample has 150,000 to 200,000 clones in its table, and approximately 50% of those were observed once. Around 10% of the sample lies in the top ten. This specimen consisted of CD8+ T cells sorted from blood, obtained around week 54, from a patient treated with tofacitinib. These receptors came from a human donor with alopecia areata.

Here the CDR3 DNA reads TGTGCCAGCAGCTCCCAAGGGGCTGGGGAGACCCAGTACTTC. It yields the protein CASSSQGAGETQYF. V usage is TRBV13 and J usage is TRBJ2-5; D may be TRBD1 (5 bases). Between the trimmed V and J ends, which lost 4 bases and 5 bases, there was a span of 14 bases. This CDR3 is 14 amino acids long. CDR1 is PRHDT, CDR2 FYEKMQ, per germline (reference sequence).

This clone showed up just once. V is TRBV27 and J is TRBJ2-7; unclear D gene. Germline lookup yields CDR1 MNHEY and CDR2 SMNVEV (reference sequence). V was trimmed by 6 bases and J by 4 bases, leaving 19 bases between them. The CDR3 spans 15 residues. The CDR3 DNA is TGTGCCAGCAGCTTAGGTTTGGGCCGTCCGTACGAGCAGTACTTC. Its protein product is CASSLGLGRPYEQYF.

This clone was seen more than once but under ten times. The rearrangement uses TRBV27 and TRBJ2-5; possibly TRBD2 for D (6 bases). Looked up from germline, CDR1 is MNHEY and CDR2 is SMNVEV (reference sequence). V was clipped by 1 base and J by 2 bases, with 11 bases between them. The CDR3 covers 15 residues. CDR3 in amino acids: CASSLYAAGQETQYF. The CDR3 DNA sequence: TGTGCCAGCAGTTTATACGCGGCGGGGCAAGAGACCCAGTACTTC.

The table lists this clone with a count of one. This sample also contains other DNA sequences that code for the same CDR3. The CDR3 DNA is TGTGCCAGCAGCGTAGACGGTTACAATGAGCAGTTCTTC. Amino acid sequence: CASSVDGYNEQFF. The gene calls are TRBV9 and TRBJ2-1; no clear D. Trimming pared 0 bases from V and 4 bases from J, leaving 5 bases between. CDR1 is SGDLS, CDR2 YYNGEE, per germline. This CDR3 has 13 amino acids.

The chain is built from TRBV13 and TRBJ1-2; TRBD1 matches at 7 bases. The germline V gene has CDR1 PRHDT and CDR2 FYEKMQ (reference sequence). V shed 8 bases, J shed 4 bases, and the junction held 7 bases outside the gene matches. There are 13 residues in the CDR3. The CDR3 coding sequence is TGTGCCAGCGGGGGACAGACTCGCTATGGCTACACCTTC. Its translation: CASGGQTRYGYTF.

The J gene is TRBJ1-1, the V gene TRBV5-1; D ambiguous. In germline, CDR1 is SGHRS, CDR2 YFSETQ. The CDR3 runs to 13 residues. Trimming cost V 6 bases and J 6 bases, with 15 bases left between them. In nucleotides, the CDR3 is TGCGCCAGCACCTTACCCAGGAGGCCTGAAGCTTTCTTT. Translation gives CASTLPRRPEAFF.

The chain joins TRBV15 to TRBJ2-4, with D possibly being TRBD1 or TRBD2 (5 bases each). V lost 8 bases to trimming and J lost 4 bases, with 15 bases between them. Germline CDR1 and CDR2: LNHNV and YYDKDF (reference sequence). The CDR3 consists of 14 residues. CDR3 region: CATRYGTGKNIQYF. CDR3 coding DNA: TGTGCCACCCGTTACGGGACGGGAAAAAACATTCAGTACTTC.

The chain has TRBV5-1 and TRBJ1-2; D ambiguous. In germline, CDR1 is SGHRS, CDR2 YFSETQ. The CDR3 spans 12 residues. The ends were cut back, 0 bases at V and 4 bases at J, with 4 bases in the middle. In nucleotides, the CDR3 is TGCGCCAGCAGCTTGGATTTCTATGGCTACACCTTC. Its translation: CASSLDFYGYTF. The full variable domain, in which reference TRBV5-1 and TRBJ1-2 provide the parts outside the CDR3, is KAGVTQTPRYLIKTRGQQVTLSCSPISGHRSVSWYQQTPGQGLQFLFEYFSETQRNKGNFPGRFSGRQFSNSRSEMNVSTLELGDSALYLCASSLDFYGYTFGSGTRLTVV.

The CDR3: CASSRNSGNNSPLHF. The CDR3 DNA is TGCGCCAGCAGCCGGAATTCAGGAAATAATTCACCCCTCCACTTT. The rearrangement links TRBV4-3 to TRBJ1-6; no clear D. CDR1 and CDR2 (germline): LGHNA, YSLEER. The CDR3 consists of 15 residues. V lost 4 bases and J 5 bases, leaving 12 bases between the germline ends.

The chain carries TRBV6-5 and TRBJ2-7, with D tentatively TRBD2 (5 bases). This CDR3 is 13 amino acids long. Deletions cut 7 bases from V and 1 base from J, with 11 bases between. Germline V gives CDR1 MNHEY, CDR2 SVGAGI. The CDR3 DNA follows: TGTGCCAGCACCTGGACGGGGTCCTACGAGCAGTACTTC. It is translated as CASTWTGSYEQYF.

Only one count was recorded for this clone. This chain uses TRBV25-1 with TRBJ1-5; D remains unclear. Trimming took 2 bases from V and 0 from J, leaving 8 bases between them. Per the germline V gene, CDR1 is MGHDK and CDR2 is SYGVNS. This CDR3 comprises 15 residues. This chain's CDR3 is CASSEHGYSNQPQHF. In DNA, the CDR3 is TGTGCCAGCAGTGAACACGGGTATAGCAATCAGCCCCAGCATTTT.

V gene TRBV18 combines with J gene TRBJ2-1; no definite D call. Germline loops: CDR1 KGHSH, CDR2 LQKENI. The CDR3 loop spans 11 amino acids. Trimming pared 3 bases from V and 10 bases from J, leaving 7 bases between. CDR3 residues: CASSPLPEQFF. CDR3 bases: TGTGCCAGCTCACCTCTCCCGGAGCAGTTCTTC.

The chain's CDR3 is CATSRGPSGGETQYF. CDR3 DNA sequence: TGTGCCACCAGCAGAGGGCCTAGCGGGGGGGAGACCCAGTACTTC. The rearrangement links TRBV15 to TRBJ2-5; TRBD2 matches 11 bases. The CDR3 covers 15 residues. The V gene end was trimmed by 1 base and the J gene end by 5 bases; junction bases not matched to a gene: 3. Germline values: CDR1 LNHNV, CDR2 YYDKDF (reference sequence). Variable domain in full (rest from reference TRBV15 and TRBJ2-5): DAMVIQNPRYQVTQFGKPVTLSCSQTLNHNVMYWYQQKSSQAPKLLFHYYDKDFNNEADTPDNFQSRRPNTSFCFLDIRSPGLGDTAMYLCATSRGPSGGETQYFGPGTRLLVL.

The chain couples TRBV5-6 to TRBJ1-2; D might be TRBD1 (5 bases). The CDR3 is 15 amino acids. Germline CDR1 is SGHDT and CDR2 is YYEEEE. The V gene lost 0 bases and the J gene lost 4 bases, with 13 bases spanning the gap. The CDR3 DNA sequence: TGTGCCAGCAGCTTGGACAGGCTCTCACCCTATGGCTACACCTTC. This translates into CASSLDRLSPYGYTF.